What follows is one T cell receptor (beta chain) and its context. Its matching antigen is unknown. The read falls 3 residues short of the CDR3 end, and the missing part is taken from the germline J gene. Trimming shortened V by 5 bases and J by 0 bases, and 7 bases separated the two germline ends. Per germline, CDR1 SGHTA and CDR2 FQGNSA. The CDR3 loop spans 13 amino acids. These data are taken from a study of T cells in women clearing cervical HPV infection. Study overall: Controls were women whose single incident HPV16 infection cleared within 12 months without precancer or cancer.

Measured with immunoSEQ multiplex PCR; TCRdb has only the in-frame clones, and not every one. The sample includes roughly 22,000 clones. Study-wide points: Cases carried less TRBV6-7 than controls: around 0.11% versus 0.15%. CIN3+ cases had significantly higher TCR repertoire richness than controls, but evenness did not differ.

All donors had a single incident cervical HPV16 infection, not prevalent. This chain joins TRBV7-2 and TRBJ1-1; D is perhaps TRBD1 (5 bases). Sequenced material: blood buffy coat. The sequence was obtained from a woman aged 18 to 75 with a cervical HPV16 infection that either progressed to CIN3+ or cleared (not recorded which). The DNA read from the CDR3 is TGTGCCAGCAGCAGGGGCATGAACACTGAA. It is translated as CASSRGMNTE. The whole CDR3 sequence reads CASSRGMNTEAFF. Together with reference TRBV7-2 and TRBJ1-1, the CDR3 gives the full variable domain: GAGVSQSPSNKVTEKGKDVELRCDPISGHTALYWYRQSLGQGLEFLIYFQGNSAPDKSGLPSDRFSAERTGGSVSTLTIQRTQQEDSAVYLCASSRGMNTEAFFGQGTRLTVV.